This T cell receptor (beta chain) derives from a study of radiotherapy plus CTLA-4 blockade in lung cancer. Study in general: Objective responses were documented in about 18% of patients, with disease control in roughly 30%.

Focal radiation plus CTLA-4 blockade with ipilimumab was given to patients with chemo-refractory metastatic non-small-cell lung cancer. TCRdb's copy holds only in-frame clones and misses some; the assay was immunoSEQ multiplex PCR. The table has about 46,000 clones, about three quarters seen once. Comments on this clone: As yet, its antigen is unknown.

Overall study findings and caveats: Peripheral blood showed expansion of tumor-derived TCR clones after radiotherapy and ipilimumab. According to reports, early shifts in blood T cell clones, alongside interferon-beta, forecast response most accurately.

V lost 2 bases and J 10 bases, leaving 13 bases between the germline ends. CDR3 size: 13 residues. CDR1 LNHDA and CDR2 SQIVND come from the germline V gene (reference sequence). V and J are TRBV19 and TRBJ2-3; perhaps TRBD2 as D (6 bases). This sequence originates from a human donor with non-small cell lung cancer whose response to radiotherapy plus ipilimumab could not be evaluated. The sequencing here drew on peripheral blood, taken from a patient treated with radiotherapy plus ipilimumab. The CDR3 DNA reads TGTGCCAGTAGTATATGGGGGACGGGGGCGCAGTATTTT. It encodes CASSIWGTGAQYF.